This entry concerns a single T cell receptor beta chain. Its antigen remains unknown. The source of the sample is a study of OX40 agonist ivuxolimab in advanced cancers. General observations from the study: CD8+ T cells were the subset that, on average, had more expanded clones than CD4+.

This table comes from immunoSEQ multiplex PCR, and its TCRdb copy is limited to in-frame clones, with some not included. The sample shows around 15,000 clones, around 77% of them seen only once. The TCR comes from an adult with an advanced solid tumor such as melanoma, head and neck, liver or kidney cancer. The source was CD4+ or CD8+ T cells sorted from blood, collected in a trial of the OX40 agonist ivuxolimab.

CDR3 sequence: CASRPRDRLNTEAFF. The DNA of the CDR3 is TGTGCCAGCAGGCCGCGGGACAGATTGAACACTGAAGCTTTCTTT. The chain uses TRBV6-1 and TRBJ1-1; 7 positions match TRBD1. Germline CDR1 and CDR2: MNHNS and SASEGT. This CDR3 contains 15 residues. Trimming cost V 6 bases and J 0 bases; bases outside gene matches: 7.